This T cell receptor beta chain was obtained from a study of blood T cell repertoires in COVID-19. Overall study context: The United States, Italy and Spain provided the acute and convalescent COVID-19 samples. PBMCs, B-cell-depleted T cells, or T cells provided the cDNA or gDNA that made up the material.

Per the original data handling: Reference gene primer amplification yielded estimated nucleated cell counts. Sequencing was performed with immunoSEQ multiplex PCR; in TCRdb, only in-frame clones are kept and a portion is missing. V and J calls and clone size are those listed in that table; D and trimming were worked out from the DNA. The table records roughly 180,000 clones, about 86% of them present only once. With 7 bases clipped from V and 3 bases from J, the junction kept 4 bases outside the gene matches. The germline V gene encodes CDR1 SQVTM and CDR2 ANQGSEA. The CDR3 runs 12 residues. The gene calls are TRBV29-1 and TRBJ2-3, with TRBD1 matching 7 bases. This receptor was obtained from a man in his 60s with acute or convalescent COVID-19. Sequenced: peripheral blood. The CDR3 sequence: CSAMTGTDTQYF. CDR3 bases: TGCAGCGCCATGACAGGGACAGATACGCAGTATTTT.